The 3 T cell receptor beta chains listed next were all sequenced from one sample in a study of cytomegalovirus exposure and HLA in healthy donors (dated by TCRdb to 2016 to 2017). Library preparation employed the immunoSEQ multiplex PCR assay. Sourced from immuneACCESS, this table was stored by TCRdb with only in-frame sequences that have V and J called. A share of the clones is absent; for the studies checked, an unresolved V gene accounts for under half, and the remainder has no known explanation. A total of 100,000 to 150,000 clones appear in this sample, 86% of them only once. The ten largest clones take up approximately 4.9% of the sample. Sequenced material: PBMCs. Every receptor here comes from a man between 18 and 29 years old in good health and CMV-seronegative.

This chain joins TRBV29-1 and TRBJ1-2; 8 bases match TRBD1. The J segment lost 3 bases and the V segment lost 4 bases, leaving 1 base of the junction unmatched. Germline CDR1 reads SQVTM; CDR2 reads ANQGSEA. The CDR3 is 12 residues long. CDR3 sequence (DNA): TGCAGCGTTGGGACAGGGTACTATGGCTACACCTTC. It translates to CSVGTGYYGYTF.

This sequence joins TRBV30 and TRBJ1-2; D perhaps matches TRBD1 (5 bases). The CDR3 is made up of 13 amino acids. V dropped 1 base and J dropped 4 bases, with 10 bases sitting between them. Germline V gene data show CDR1 as GTSNPN and CDR2 as SVGIG (reference sequence). The CDR3 spells CAWSGQTSYGYTF. DNA for the CDR3: TGTGCCTGGAGTGGACAGACCAGCTATGGCTACACCTTC.

The chain uses TRBV5-8 and TRBJ2-7; the D gene is possibly TRBD2 (6 bases). Per the germline V gene, CDR1 is SGHTS and CDR2 is YDEGEE. V dropped 5 bases and J dropped 2 bases, with 20 bases sitting between them. This CDR3 has 16 amino acids. The CDR3 sequence: CASRDPGRGETYEQYF. CDR3 DNA: TGTGCCAGCAGGGACCCAGGTCGCGGGGAAACCTACGAGCAGTACTTC.